The T cell receptor beta chain under discussion was sequenced for a study of blood T cell repertoires in COVID-19. Overall study context: The samples span acute and convalescent COVID-19 from the United States, Italy and Spain. In each case, the material was cDNA or gDNA derived from T cells, B-cell-depleted T cells, or PBMCs.

Trimming cost V 9 bases and J 2 bases; bases outside gene matches: 8. CDR3 size: 14 residues. Germline V gives CDR1 SGHNT, CDR2 YYREEE (reference sequence). In the original processing: Quantification of nucleated cells was approximated via reference gene primer amplification. The table came from immunoSEQ multiplex PCR; TCRdb's copy has only in-frame clones and leaves some out. V and J calls and clone size come straight from that table; D and trimming were deduced from the DNA. The repertoire holds approximately 430,000 clones, with about nine tenths as singletons. Input material: peripheral blood. This sequence originates from a woman in her 30s with active or convalescent COVID-19. The gene calls are TRBV5-4 and TRBJ2-3, with 8 positions matching TRBD2. The CDR3 DNA reads as TGTGCCATGAAACCGGGACTAGACACAGATACGCAGTATTTT. Translating gives CAMKPGLDTDTQYF.